These 6 T cell receptor beta chains were all obtained from the same sample, sequenced in a study of chemoradiotherapy in HPV16-positive cancers. The repertoire was sequenced with immunoSEQ multiplex PCR; TCRdb's copy has only in-frame clones and lacks some. The data contain 3,000 to 5,000 clones, roughly 80% of them singletons. Specimen: tumor tissue, collected from a patient who underwent chemoradiotherapy. The origin of the receptors is a human donor with HPV-associated anogenital cancer.

V usage is TRBV6-5 and J usage is TRBJ1-6; a possible D gene is TRBD1 (5 bases). The CDR3 is 14 amino acids. The V end lost 5 bases, the J end lost 10 bases, and 15 bases lay between the germline ends. Germline V lookup: CDR1 MNHEY, CDR2 SVGAGI. This CDR3 reads CASSHVQARSPLHF. The DNA for the CDR3 is TGTGCCAGCAGTCACGTACAGGCTAGGTCACCCCTCCACTTT.

This clone has more than one count but fewer than ten. The chain joins TRBV30 to TRBJ2-7, with 8 bases that match TRBD1. V was pared by 5 bases and J by 2 bases, with 11 bases of the junction left unmatched. CDR3 length equals 15 residues. Germline V gene data show CDR1 as GTSNPN and CDR2 as SVGIG (reference sequence). This CDR3 reads CAWAPTLQGAYEQYF. The CDR3 coding sequence is TGTGCCTGGGCCCCCACGTTACAGGGGGCCTACGAGCAGTACTTC.

The V gene is TRBV4-3, the J gene TRBJ1-5, with 7 positions matching TRBD1. The CDR3 covers 13 residues. From germline, CDR1 is LGHNA and CDR2 YSLEER. Germline trimming cut 2 bases from V and 6 bases from J; bases unmatched to any gene: 1. The CDR3 DNA reads as TGCGCCAGCAGCCAATGGACAGGTCAGCCCCAGCATTTT. Translating it yields CASSQWTGQPQHF.

The rearrangement links TRBV5-1 to TRBJ2-5; D might be TRBD1 (6 bases). CDR1 is SGHRS and CDR2 is YFSETQ in the germline V gene. Trimming pared 0 bases from V and 2 bases from J, leaving 11 bases between. This CDR3 spans 15 amino acids. The CDR3 sequence: CASSLDRVGQETQYF. As DNA, the CDR3 is TGCGCCAGCAGCTTGGACAGGGTGGGACAAGAGACCCAGTACTTC.

The rearrangement links TRBV7-9 to TRBJ2-3; D gene unclear. The length of the CDR3 is 11 residues. V was pared by 4 bases and J by 3 bases, with 2 bases between. Germline V CDR1 and CDR2: SEHNR, FQNEAQ (reference sequence). For the CDR3, the DNA is TGTGCCAGCAGCTCGACAGATACGCAGTATTTT. It translates to CASSSTDTQYF.

V is TRBV30 and J is TRBJ1-1, with TRBD1 as a possible D gene (5 bases). V lost 0 bases and J lost 1, with 24 bases in between. The CDR3 extends over 19 amino acids. Germline CDR1 GTSNPN, CDR2 SVGIG (reference sequence). The DNA of the CDR3 is TGTGCCTGGAGTGTAGGCGGAGGGGAGGCAAAGAGGAGGAACACTGAAGCTTTCTTT. It encodes CAWSVGGGEAKRRNTEAFF.